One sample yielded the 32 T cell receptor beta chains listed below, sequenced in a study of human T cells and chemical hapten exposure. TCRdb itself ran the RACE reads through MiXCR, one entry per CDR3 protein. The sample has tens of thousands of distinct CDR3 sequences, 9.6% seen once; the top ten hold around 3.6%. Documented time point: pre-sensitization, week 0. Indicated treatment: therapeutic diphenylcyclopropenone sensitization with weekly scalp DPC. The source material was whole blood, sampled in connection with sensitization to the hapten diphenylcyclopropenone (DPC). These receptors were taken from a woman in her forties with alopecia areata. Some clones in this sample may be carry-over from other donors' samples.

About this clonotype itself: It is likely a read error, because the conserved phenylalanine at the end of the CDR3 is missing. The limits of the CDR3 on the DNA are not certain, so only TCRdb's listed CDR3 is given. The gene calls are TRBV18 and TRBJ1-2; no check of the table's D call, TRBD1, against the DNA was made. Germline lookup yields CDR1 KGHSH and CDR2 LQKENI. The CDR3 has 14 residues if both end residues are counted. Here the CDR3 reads CASSPDLADTGRVV.

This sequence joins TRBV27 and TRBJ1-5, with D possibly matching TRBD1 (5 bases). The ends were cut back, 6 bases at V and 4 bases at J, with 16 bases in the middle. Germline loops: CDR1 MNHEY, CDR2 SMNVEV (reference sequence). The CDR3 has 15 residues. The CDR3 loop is CASSLTYEGNQPQHF. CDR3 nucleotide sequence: TGTGCCAGCAGCCTAACATACGAGGGGAATCAGCCCCAGCATTTT.

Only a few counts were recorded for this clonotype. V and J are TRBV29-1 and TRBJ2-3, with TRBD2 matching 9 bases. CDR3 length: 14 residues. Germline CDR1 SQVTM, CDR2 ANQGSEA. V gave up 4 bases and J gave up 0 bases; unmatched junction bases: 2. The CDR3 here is CSVALAGSTDTQYF. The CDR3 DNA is TGCAGCGTTGCGCTAGCGGGGAGCACAGATACGCAGTATTTT.

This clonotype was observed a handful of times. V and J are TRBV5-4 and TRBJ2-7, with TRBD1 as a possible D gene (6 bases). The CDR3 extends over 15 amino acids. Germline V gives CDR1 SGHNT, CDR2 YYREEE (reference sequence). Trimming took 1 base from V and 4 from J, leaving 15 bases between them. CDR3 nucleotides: TGTGCCAGCAGCTTGTTATCCGGGACAATTTACGAGCAGTACTTC. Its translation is CASSLLSGTIYEQYF.

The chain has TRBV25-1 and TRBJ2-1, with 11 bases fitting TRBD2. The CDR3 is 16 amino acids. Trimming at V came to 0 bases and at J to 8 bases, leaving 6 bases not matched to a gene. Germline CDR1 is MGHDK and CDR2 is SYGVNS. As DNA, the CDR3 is TGTGCCAGCAGTGAATATCGGCTAGCGGGGGGACATGAGCAGTTCTTC. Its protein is CASSEYRLAGGHEQFF. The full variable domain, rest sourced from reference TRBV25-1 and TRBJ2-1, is EADIYQTPRYLVIGTGKKITLECSQTMGHDKMYWYQQDPGMELHLIHYSYGVNSTEKGDLSSESTVSRIRTEHFPLTLESARPSHTSQYLCASSEYRLAGGHEQFFGPGTRLTVL.

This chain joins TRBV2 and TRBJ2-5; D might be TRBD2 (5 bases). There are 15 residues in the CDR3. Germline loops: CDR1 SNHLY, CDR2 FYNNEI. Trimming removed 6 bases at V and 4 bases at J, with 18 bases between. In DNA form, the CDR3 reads TGTGCCAGCAGACGCAACACGGGGATTTTAGAGACCCAGTACTTC. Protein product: CASRRNTGILETQYF.

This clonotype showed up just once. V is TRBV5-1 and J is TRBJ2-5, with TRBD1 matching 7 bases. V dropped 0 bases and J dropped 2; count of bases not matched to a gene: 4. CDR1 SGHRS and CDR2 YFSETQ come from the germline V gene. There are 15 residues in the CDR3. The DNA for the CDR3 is TGCGCCAGCAGCTTGGCCGGCAGGGGGCAAGAGACCCAGTACTTC. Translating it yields CASSLAGRGQETQYF.

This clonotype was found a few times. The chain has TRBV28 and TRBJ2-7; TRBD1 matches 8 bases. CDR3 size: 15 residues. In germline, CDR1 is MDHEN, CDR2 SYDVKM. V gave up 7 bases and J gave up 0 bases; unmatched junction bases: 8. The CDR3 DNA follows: TGTGCCAGCAATGAGGGGGACAGGAGCTCCTACGAGCAGTACTTC. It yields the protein CASNEGDRSSYEQYF.

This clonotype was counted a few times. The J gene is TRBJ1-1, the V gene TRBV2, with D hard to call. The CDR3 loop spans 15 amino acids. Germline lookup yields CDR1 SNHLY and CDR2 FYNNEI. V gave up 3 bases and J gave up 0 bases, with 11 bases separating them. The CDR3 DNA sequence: TGTGCCAGCAGTGATATGGGGAATCTGAACACTGAAGCTTTCTTT. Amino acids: CASSDMGNLNTEAFF.

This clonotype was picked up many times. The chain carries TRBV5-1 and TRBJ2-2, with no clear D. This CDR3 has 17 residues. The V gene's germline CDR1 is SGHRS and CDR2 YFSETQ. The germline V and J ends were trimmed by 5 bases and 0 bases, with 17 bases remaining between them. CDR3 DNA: TGCGCCAGCAGTCCCCGGGTTGGGGTCCCGAACACCGGGGAGCTGTTTTTT. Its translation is CASSPRVGVPNTGELFF.

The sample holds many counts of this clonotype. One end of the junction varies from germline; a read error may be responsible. The CDR3 spells CASSVTGLNTEVFF. Written as DNA, the CDR3 is TGTGCCAGCAGCGTGACAGGGTTGAACACTGAAGTTTTCTTT. The chain employs TRBV5-5 and TRBJ1-1, with 7 bases identical to TRBD1. CDR1 and CDR2 (germline): SGHKS, YYEKEE (reference sequence). The CDR3 extends over 14 amino acids.

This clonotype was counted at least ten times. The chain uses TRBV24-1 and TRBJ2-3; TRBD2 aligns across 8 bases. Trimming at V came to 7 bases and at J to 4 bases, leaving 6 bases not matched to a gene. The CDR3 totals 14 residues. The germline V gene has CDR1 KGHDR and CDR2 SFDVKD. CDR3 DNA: TGTGCCACCAGGGGAACTAGCGGAGCAGATACGCAGTATTTT. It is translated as CATRGTSGADTQYF.

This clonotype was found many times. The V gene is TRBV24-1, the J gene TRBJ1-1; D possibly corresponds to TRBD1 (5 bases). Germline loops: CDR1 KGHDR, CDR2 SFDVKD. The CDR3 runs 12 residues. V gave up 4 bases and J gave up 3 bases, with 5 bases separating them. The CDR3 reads CATSDRDTEAFF. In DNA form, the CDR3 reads TGTGCCACCAGTGACAGGGACACTGAAGCTTTCTTT.

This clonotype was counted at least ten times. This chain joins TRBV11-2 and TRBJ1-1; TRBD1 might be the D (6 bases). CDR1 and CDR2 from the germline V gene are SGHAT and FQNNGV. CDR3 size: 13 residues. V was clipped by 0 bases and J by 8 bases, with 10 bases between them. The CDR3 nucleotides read TGTGCCAGCAGCTTAGACAGGGGCGGGGAAGCTTTCTTT. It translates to CASSLDRGGEAFF. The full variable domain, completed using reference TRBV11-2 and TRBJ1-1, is EAGVAQSPRYKIIEKRQSVAFWCNPISGHATLYWYQQILGQGPKLLIQFQNNGVVDDSQLPKDRFSAERLKGVDSTLKIQPAKLEDSAVYLCASSLDRGGEAFFGQGTRLTVV.

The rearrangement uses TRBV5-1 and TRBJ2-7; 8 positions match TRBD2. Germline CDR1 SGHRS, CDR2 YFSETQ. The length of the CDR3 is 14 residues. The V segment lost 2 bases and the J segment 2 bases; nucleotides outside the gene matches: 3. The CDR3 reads CASSLRRGAYEQYF. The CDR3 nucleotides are TGCGCCAGCAGCTTAAGGCGGGGGGCCTACGAGCAGTACTTC. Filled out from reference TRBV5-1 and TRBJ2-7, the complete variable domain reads KAGVTQTPRYLIKTRGQQVTLSCSPISGHRSVSWYQQTPGQGLQFLFEYFSETQRNKGNFPGRFSGRQFSNSRSEMNVSTLELGDSALYLCASSLRRGAYEQYFGPGTRLTVT.

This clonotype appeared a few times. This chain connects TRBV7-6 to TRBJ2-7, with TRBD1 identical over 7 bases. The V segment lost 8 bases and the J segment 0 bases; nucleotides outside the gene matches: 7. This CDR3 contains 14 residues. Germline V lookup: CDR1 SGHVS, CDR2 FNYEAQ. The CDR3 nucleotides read TGTGCCAGCTCCCCGGGACAGAACTCCTACGAGCAGTACTTC. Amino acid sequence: CASSPGQNSYEQYF.

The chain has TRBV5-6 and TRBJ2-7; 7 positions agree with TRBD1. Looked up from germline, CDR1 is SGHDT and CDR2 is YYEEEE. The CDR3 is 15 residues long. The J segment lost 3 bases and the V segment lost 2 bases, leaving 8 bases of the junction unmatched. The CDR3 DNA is TGTGCCAGCAGCTTAACCGGGACAGCTTACTACGAGCAGTACTTC. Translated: CASSLTGTAYYEQYF. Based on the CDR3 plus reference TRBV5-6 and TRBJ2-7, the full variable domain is DAGVTQSPTHLIKTRGQQVTLRCSPKSGHDTVSWYQQALGQGPQFIFQYYEEEERQRGNFPDRFSGHQFPNYSSELNVNALLLGDSALYLCASSLTGTAYYEQYFGPGTRLTVT.

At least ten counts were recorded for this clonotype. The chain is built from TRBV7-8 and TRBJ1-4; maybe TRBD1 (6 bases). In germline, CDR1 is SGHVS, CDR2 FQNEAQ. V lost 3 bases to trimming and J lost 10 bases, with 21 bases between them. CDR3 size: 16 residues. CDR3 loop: CASSFLVGSGEGKLFF. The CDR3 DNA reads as TGTGCCAGCAGCTTCTTAGTAGGGTCAGGGGAGGGAAAACTGTTTTTT.

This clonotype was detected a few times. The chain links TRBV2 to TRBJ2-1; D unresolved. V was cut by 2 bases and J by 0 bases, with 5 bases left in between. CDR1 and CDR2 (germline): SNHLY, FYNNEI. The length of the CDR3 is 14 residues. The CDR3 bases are TGTGCCAGCAGTGAAAATTTCTCCTACAATGAGCAGTTCTTC. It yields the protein CASSENFSYNEQFF.

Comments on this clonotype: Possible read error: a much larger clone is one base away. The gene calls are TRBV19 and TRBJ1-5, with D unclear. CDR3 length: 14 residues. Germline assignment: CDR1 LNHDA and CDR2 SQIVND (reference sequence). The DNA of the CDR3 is TGTGCCTGTAGTATAATGGGCGCGGGTCAGCCCCAGCATTTT. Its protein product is CACSIMGAGQPQHF.

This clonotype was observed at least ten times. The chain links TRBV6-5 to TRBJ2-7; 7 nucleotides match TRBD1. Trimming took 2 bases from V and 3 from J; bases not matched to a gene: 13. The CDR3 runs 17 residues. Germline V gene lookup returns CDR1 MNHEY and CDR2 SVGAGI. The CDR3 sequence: CASSYTIPGQTFYEQYF. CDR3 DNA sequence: TGTGCCAGCAGTTACACTATTCCGGGACAGACCTTCTACGAGCAGTACTTC.

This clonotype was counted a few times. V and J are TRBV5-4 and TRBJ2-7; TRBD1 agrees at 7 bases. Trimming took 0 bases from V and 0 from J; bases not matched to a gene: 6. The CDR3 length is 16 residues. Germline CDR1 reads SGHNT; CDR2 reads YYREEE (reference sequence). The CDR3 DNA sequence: TGTGCCAGCAGCTTGGCCGGCAGGGGGAGCTCCTACGAGCAGTACTTC. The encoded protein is CASSLAGRGSSYEQYF.

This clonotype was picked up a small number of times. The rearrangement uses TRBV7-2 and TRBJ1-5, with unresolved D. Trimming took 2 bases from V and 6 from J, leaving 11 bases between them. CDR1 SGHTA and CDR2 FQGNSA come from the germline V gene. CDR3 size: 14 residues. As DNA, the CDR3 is TGTGCCAGCAGCTTATCAAGGACCATTCAGCCCCAGCATTTT. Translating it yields CASSLSRTIQPQHF.

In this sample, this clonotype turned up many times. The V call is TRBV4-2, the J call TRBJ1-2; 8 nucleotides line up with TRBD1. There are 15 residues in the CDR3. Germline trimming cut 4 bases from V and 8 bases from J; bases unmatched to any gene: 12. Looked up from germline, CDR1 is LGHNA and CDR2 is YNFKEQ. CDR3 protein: CASSRTDRVRGGYTF. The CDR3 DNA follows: TGTGCCAGCAGCCGTACGGACAGGGTACGGGGCGGCTACACCTTC.

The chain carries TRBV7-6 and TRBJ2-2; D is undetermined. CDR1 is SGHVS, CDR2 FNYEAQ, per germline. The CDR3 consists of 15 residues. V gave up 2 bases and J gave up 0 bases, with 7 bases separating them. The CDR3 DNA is TGTGCCAGCAGCTTATCCCGACCGAACACCGGGGAGCTGTTTTTT. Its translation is CASSLSRPNTGELFF.

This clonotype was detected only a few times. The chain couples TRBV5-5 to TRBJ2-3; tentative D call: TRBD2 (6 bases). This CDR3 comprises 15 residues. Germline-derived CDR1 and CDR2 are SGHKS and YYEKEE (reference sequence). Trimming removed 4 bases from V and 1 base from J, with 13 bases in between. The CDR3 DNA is TGTGCCAGCAGCATGAAGGGAGGCGGCACAGATACGCAGTATTTT. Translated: CASSMKGGGTDTQYF. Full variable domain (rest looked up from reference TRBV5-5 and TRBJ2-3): DAGVTQSPTHLIKTRGQQVTLRCSPISGHKSVSWYQQVLGQGPQFIFQYYEKEERGRGNFPDRFSARQFPNYSSELNVNALLLGDSALYLCASSMKGGGTDTQYFGPGTRLTVL.

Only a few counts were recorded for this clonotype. The CDR3 DNA reads TGTGCCAGCTCACCACCGGGAAGCACAGATACGCAGTATTTT. This gives the protein CASSPPGSTDTQYF. The rearrangement links TRBV18 to TRBJ2-3; D remains unclear. Germline V gene lookup returns CDR1 KGHSH and CDR2 LQKENI. Between the trimmed V and J ends, which lost 0 bases and 0 bases, there was a span of 4 bases. The CDR3 has 14 amino acids.

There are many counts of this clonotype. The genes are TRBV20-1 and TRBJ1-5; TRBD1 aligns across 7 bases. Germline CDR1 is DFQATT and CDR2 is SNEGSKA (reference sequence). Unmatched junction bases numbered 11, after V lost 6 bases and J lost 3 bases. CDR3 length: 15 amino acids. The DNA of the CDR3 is TGCAGTGCATCTCCGGTACAGGGGAACAATCAGCCCCAGCATTTT. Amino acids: CSASPVQGNNQPQHF.

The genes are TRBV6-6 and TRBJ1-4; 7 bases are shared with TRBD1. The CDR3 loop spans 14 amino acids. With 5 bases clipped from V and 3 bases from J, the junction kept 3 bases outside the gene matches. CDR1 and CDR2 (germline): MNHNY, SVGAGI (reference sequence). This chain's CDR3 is CASSTGTANEKLFF. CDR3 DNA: TGTGCCAGCAGTACCGGGACAGCTAATGAAAAACTGTTTTTT.

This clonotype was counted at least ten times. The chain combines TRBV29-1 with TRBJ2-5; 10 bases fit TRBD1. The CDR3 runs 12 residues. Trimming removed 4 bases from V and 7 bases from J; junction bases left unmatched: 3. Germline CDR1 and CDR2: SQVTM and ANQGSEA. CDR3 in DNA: TGCAGCGTTGGCGACAGGGGGCGGACCCAGTACTTC. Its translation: CSVGDRGRTQYF. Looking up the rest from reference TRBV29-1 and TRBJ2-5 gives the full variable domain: SAVISQKPSRDICQRGTSLTIQCQVDSQVTMMFWYRQQPGQSLTLIATANQGSEATYESGFVIDKFPISRPNLTFSTLTVSNMSPEDSSIYLCSVGDRGRTQYFGPGTRLLVL.

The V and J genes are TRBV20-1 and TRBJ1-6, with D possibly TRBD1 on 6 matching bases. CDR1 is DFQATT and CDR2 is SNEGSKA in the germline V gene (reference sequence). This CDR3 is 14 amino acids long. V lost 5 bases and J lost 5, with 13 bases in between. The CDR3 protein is CSASRQAHNSPLHF. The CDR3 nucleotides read TGCAGTGCTTCCCGACAGGCCCATAATTCACCCCTCCACTTT.

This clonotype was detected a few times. The CDR3 spells CASRSQGGGNQPQHF. For the CDR3, the DNA is TGTGCCAGCAGGTCACAGGGAGGGGGCAATCAGCCCCAGCATTTT. This chain joins TRBV12-3 or TRBV12-4 and TRBJ1-5; tentative D call: TRBD1 (6 bases). The V end lost 6 bases, the J end lost 2 bases, and 14 bases lay between the germline ends. This CDR3 is 15 amino acids long.